Each of the 8 T cell receptor beta chains below was sequenced from the same sample in a study of cytomegalovirus exposure and HLA in healthy donors. PCR employed 60 Vbeta and 13 Jbeta primers. Data came from immunoSEQ multiplex PCR; TCRdb stores just in-frame clones and leaves some out. The clone table shows about 88,000 clones, with the ten largest holding more than 5.5%. The sample taken for sequencing was PBMCs. Receptor source: a girl under 18 in good health and CMV-seropositive.

The chain recombines TRBV28 with TRBJ2-3; 10 positions agree with TRBD2. V lost 9 bases to trimming and J lost 4 bases; unmatched junction nucleotides: 7. The CDR3 is made up of 14 amino acids. Germline V gene sequence: CDR1 MDHEN, CDR2 SYDVKM. The CDR3 DNA follows: TGTGCCAGTCGGAGCGGGGGGGCTCCAGATACGCAGTATTTT. Translating it yields CASRSGGAPDTQYF.

The V call is TRBV10-3, the J call TRBJ1-1, with a possible D match to TRBD1 (6 bases). The CDR3 is made up of 15 amino acids. Germline V gene sequence: CDR1 ENHRY, CDR2 SYGVKD. V dropped 8 bases and J dropped 1 base, with 17 bases sitting between them. The CDR3 DNA reads as TGTGCCATCGGAGGGGCAGGGGAGGGGAACACTGAAGCTTTCTTT. This codes for CAIGGAGEGNTEAFF.

V usage is TRBV6-1 and J usage is TRBJ1-1; possibly TRBD1 for D (6 bases). V lost 5 bases and J 2 bases, leaving 15 bases between the germline ends. Looked up from germline, CDR1 is MNHNS and CDR2 is SASEGT. The CDR3 is 15 residues long. The DNA of the CDR3 is TGTGCCAGCAGTTTTATCCCCAGGGGAAACACTGAAGCTTTCTTT. Encoded protein: CASSFIPRGNTEAFF.

The gene calls are TRBV7-9 and TRBJ2-7; tentative D call: TRBD1 (6 bases). V was pared by 5 bases and J by 6 bases, with 11 bases between. Per germline, CDR1 SEHNR and CDR2 FQNEAQ (reference sequence). This CDR3 region has 12 residues. The CDR3 spells CASSARQAEQYF. The CDR3 region has the DNA TGTGCCAGCAGCGCTCGACAGGCCGAGCAGTACTTC.

The rearrangement uses TRBV29-1 and TRBJ2-1; the match to TRBD1 covers 8 bases. This CDR3 has 14 residues. J lost 8 bases, V lost 7 bases, and 13 bases had no gene match. The germline gives CDR1 SQVTM, CDR2 ANQGSEA. CDR3 sequence (DNA): TGCAGCGGGACCCAGGACAGGGTGGGTTATGAGCAGTTCTTC. Translated: CSGTQDRVGYEQFF.

The rearrangement links TRBV19 to TRBJ2-2, with TRBD1 as a possible D gene (5 bases). The CDR3 loop spans 14 amino acids. Germline lookup yields CDR1 LNHDA and CDR2 SQIVND (reference sequence). V was cut by 4 bases and J by 2 bases, with 8 bases left in between. The CDR3 sequence: CASSRGTNTGELFF. CDR3 nucleotide sequence: TGTGCCAGTAGTAGGGGCACAAACACCGGGGAGCTGTTTTTT.

This rearrangement joins TRBV30 to TRBJ1-2; possible D gene TRBD1, 5 bases. Germline lookup yields CDR1 GTSNPN and CDR2 SVGIG (reference sequence). V was trimmed by 3 bases and J by 9 bases, leaving 14 bases between them. The CDR3 runs 12 residues. The CDR3 DNA reads as TGTGCCTGGAGCATGCCTGGGGCTCGCTACACCTTC. It encodes CAWSMPGARYTF. Using reference TRBV30 and TRBJ1-2 for the parts outside the CDR3, the full variable domain is SQTIHQWPATLVQPVGSPLSLECTVEGTSNPNLYWYRQAAGRGLQLLFYSVGIGQISSEVPQNLSASRPQDRQFILSSKKLLLSDSGFYLCAWSMPGARYTFGSGTRLTVV.

The chain uses TRBV7-9 and TRBJ1-6; no clear D. The CDR3 consists of 12 residues. The germline V gene has CDR1 SEHNR and CDR2 FQNEAQ (reference sequence). Trimming removed 1 base from V and 10 bases from J, with 5 bases in between. The DNA of the CDR3 is TGTGCCAGCAGCTTAGAGAGGTCACCCCTCCACTTT. Encoded protein: CASSLERSPLHF.